A selection of T cell receptor beta chains follows, all from one sample in a study of T cell changes during pregnancy in multiple sclerosis. Clones were read by immunoSEQ multiplex PCR, and TCRdb kept only the in-frame ones, dropping some. The table includes about 49,000 clones, roughly 92% detected once. The sequences come from peripheral blood, collected after pregnancy. The receptors were sampled from a female donor with multiple sclerosis, enrolled in a pregnancy study. CDR3s include the opening cysteine and the closing phenylalanine or tryptophan. Fields, in order: J gene, V gene, D gene, clone size, CDR3 protein, CDR3 DNA. A D gene is named only where the DNA matches it firmly. Clone size, where shown, is once, few, many, or a class for clones that have expanded.

>TRBJ1-3|TRBV19|.|.
CASSPGQFLSGNTIYF
TGTGCCAGTAGTCCCGGACAGTTTCTCTCTGGAAACACCATATATTTT
>TRBJ2-1|TRBV19|.|.
CASSIGSVSYNEQFF
TGTGCCAGTAGTATAGGGTCGGTGTCCTACAATGAGCAGTTCTTC
>TRBJ1-1|TRBV5-1|.|.
CASSVQGPEAFF
TGCGCCAGCAGCGTACAGGGACCTGAAGCTTTCTTT
>TRBJ1-5|TRBV9|.|.
CASSVGTAQPQHF
TGTGCCAGCAGCGTAGGGACAGCTCAGCCCCAGCATTTT
>TRBJ1-1|TRBV27|.|.
CASSLGAGNTEAFF
TGTGCCAGCAGTTTGGGGGCAGGGAACACTGAAGCTTTCTTT
>TRBJ2-1|TRBV5-4|TRBD2|.
CASSLGGLAGGSQQFF
TGTGCCAGCAGCTTGGGGGGACTAGCGGGGGGGAGCCAGCAGTTCTTC
>TRBJ2-7|TRBV2|.|.
CASSELRTYEQYF
TGTGCCAGCAGTGAGTTGAGGACCTACGAGCAGTACTTC
>TRBJ2-1|TRBV6-4|.|many
CASSDDSSYNEQFF
TGTGCCAGCAGTGACGACAGCTCCTACAATGAGCAGTTCTTC
>TRBJ1-1|TRBV11-3|.|.
CASSLRGGFGEAFF
TGTGCCAGCAGCCTACGGGGAGGCTTCGGGGAAGCTTTCTTT
>TRBJ2-7|TRBV9|.|.
CASSVTQSPYEQYF
TGTGCCAGCAGCGTTACACAGAGTCCCTACGAGCAGTACTTC
>TRBJ2-1|TRBV6-1|TRBD2|.
CASRRAGVNEQFF
TGTGCCAGCAGGCGAGCGGGGGTAAATGAGCAGTTCTTC
>TRBJ2-3|TRBV7-2|.|.
CASSLYTDTQYF
TGTGCCAGCAGCTTATACACAGATACGCAGTATTTT
>TRBJ1-1|TRBV7-3|.|.
CASSPNPGRGTEAFF
TGTGCCAGCAGCCCTAACCCAGGACGGGGCACTGAAGCTTTCTTT
>TRBJ2-3|TRBV5-5|TRBD1|.
CASSLGGQGYYTDTQYF
TGTGCCAGCAGCTTGGGAGGACAGGGTTATTACACAGATACGCAGTATTTT
>TRBJ1-2|TRBV25-1|.|.
CASSEGQNYYGYTF
TGTGCCAGCAGTGAAGGACAGAATTACTATGGCTACACCTTC
>TRBJ1-4|TRBV19|.|few
CASSRLDEKLFF
TGTGCCAGTAGTAGATTAGATGAAAAACTGTTTTTT
>TRBJ2-3|TRBV6-4|.|.
CASSDSMSAGGSDTQYF
TGTGCCAGCAGTGACTCGATGTCGGCAGGGGGGTCAGATACGCAGTATTTT
>TRBJ2-5|TRBV10-3|TRBD2|.
CAISEVIAGDSETQYF
TGTGCCATCAGTGAGGTGATAGCGGGGGACTCAGAGACCCAGTACTTC
>TRBJ2-7|TRBV5-1|.|.
CASSPGTRDHEQYF
TGCGCCAGCAGCCCCGGGACAAGAGACCACGAGCAGTACTTC
>TRBJ2-4|TRBV5-1|.|.
CASSLVVGSAKNIQYF
TGCGCCAGCAGCTTGGTGGTGGGCAGCGCCAAAAACATTCAGTACTTC
>TRBJ2-3|TRBV6-4|TRBD2|.
CASSASGGADTQYF
TGTGCCAGCAGCGCTAGCGGGGGGGCAGATACGCAGTATTTT
>TRBJ1-1|TRBV7-3|.|few
CGVRRDNTEAFF
TGTGGCGTTAGGCGGGACAACACTGAAGCTTTCTTT
>TRBJ1-5|TRBV23-1|TRBD1|.
CASSRAGQGFYSNQPQHF
TGCGCCAGCAGTCGCGCGGGACAGGGATTCTATAGCAATCAGCCCCAGCATTTT
>TRBJ2-5|TRBV6-1|TRBD2|.
CASSAKHTSGGVGTQYF
TGTGCCAGCAGTGCAAAGCATACTAGCGGGGGGGTCGGGACCCAGTACTTC
>TRBJ2-5|TRBV2|TRBD2|.
CASGAASGGQETQYF
TGTGCCAGCGGGGCGGCTAGCGGGGGACAAGAGACCCAGTACTTC
>TRBJ1-2|TRBV7-9|TRBD1|.
CASSATGDGGYTF
TGTGCCAGCAGCGCGACAGGGGATGGGGGCTACACCTTC
>TRBJ2-7|TRBV29-1|.|.
CSVVGGGTYEQYF
TGCAGCGTTGTGGGAGGTGGAACCTACGAGCAGTACTTC
>TRBJ1-1|TRBV4-3|.|.
CASSQGQLNTEAFF
TGCGCCAGCAGCCAAGGACAGTTGAACACTGAAGCTTTCTTT
>TRBJ2-2|TRBV30|.|.
CAWSGSGTGELFF
TGTGCCTGGAGTGGTTCGGGGACCGGGGAGCTGTTTTTT
>TRBJ2-7|TRBV29-1|.|.
CSAQRGYYEQYF
TGCAGCGCGCAACGGGGGTACTACGAGCAGTACTTC
>TRBJ2-7|TRBV27|.|.
CASSAGVHEQYF
TGTGCCAGCAGCGCAGGGGTACACGAGCAGTACTTC
>TRBJ1-1|TRBV10-3|.|.
CAISERVLNTEAFF
TGTGCCATCAGTGAGCGGGTGTTGAACACTGAAGCTTTCTTT
>TRBJ2-5|TRBV7-2|TRBD1|.
CASSLVGDRGETQYF
TGTGCCAGCAGCTTAGTTGGAGACAGGGGTGAGACCCAGTACTTC